These T cell receptor beta chains were read from a single sample in a study of beta chain features in type 1 diabetes. The protocol was immunoSEQ multiplex PCR, while the TCRdb copy is restricted to in-frame clones and leaves out a portion. The data contain roughly 610,000 clones, roughly 15% of them singletons. Sample: naive CD4+ T cells from blood. Receptors were obtained from a man aged 18 to 30 in good health. Each CDR3 is given with its conserved first and last residue. The D gene is left open where the match is weak. A row's size may be missing; if present it is once, few, many or a size class.

TRBJ2-3 | TRBV10-3 | TRBD2 | - | TGTGCCATCAGTGCCGGGACTAGCGGCACAGATACGCAGTATTTT | CAISAGTSGTDTQYF
TRBJ1-5 | TRBV9 | - | few | TGTGCCAGCAGCGTAGATGTGGGATATCAGCCCCAGCATTTT | CASSVDVGYQPQHF
TRBJ1-1 | TRBV4-2 | - | few | TGTGCCAGCAGCCAAGAGGACTCGAGGACTGAAGCTTTCTTT | CASSQEDSRTEAFF
TRBJ2-1 | TRBV19 | - | - | TGTGCCAGTAGTCCCCGTGGGGCGGATGAGCAGTTCTTC | CASSPRGADEQFF
TRBJ1-1 | TRBV18 | - | few | TGTGCCAGCTCGGCGAACACTGAAGCTTTCTTT | CASSANTEAFF
TRBJ1-3 | TRBV9 | - | - | TGTGCCAGCAGCGGCAACAGGGTGATCTCTGGAAACACCATATATTTT | CASSGNRVISGNTIYF
TRBJ2-1 | TRBV14 | - | few | TGTGCCAGCAGCCAAGAAATCTCGGGGCGACCCTACAATGAGCAGTTCTTC | CASSQEISGRPYNEQFF
TRBJ1-3 | TRBV5-1 | TRBD1 | - | TGCGCCAGCAGCGGCGACAGGGGAGGTGGAAACACCATATATTTT | CASSGDRGGGNTIYF
TRBJ2-7 | TRBV5-1 | - | - | TGCGCCAGCAGCACTCAGGGTTTAGCTACGCGGGAGCAGTACTTC | CASSTQGLATREQYF
TRBJ1-1 | TRBV7-9 | - | few | TGTGCCAGCAGCCCCGTAGGAGGTAAAGCTTTCTTT | CASSPVGGKAFF
TRBJ2-7 | TRBV6-5 | TRBD1 | - | TGTGCCAGCAGATGGGACAGGGGAACCTACGAGCAGTACTTC | CASRWDRGTYEQYF
TRBJ1-2 | TRBV7-3 | - | - | TGTGCCAGCAGCTTGACTCCCGGGACTTCTTTAGGCTACACCTTC | CASSLTPGTSLGYTF
TRBJ1-1 | TRBV18 | - | - | TGTGCCAGCTCATCACTCCCCCCGGGGAACACTGAAGCTTTCTTT | CASSSLPPGNTEAFF
TRBJ2-5 | TRBV7-9 | - | few | TGTGCCAGCAGCTTAATACGCCAAGAGACCCAGTACTTC | CASSLIRQETQYF
TRBJ2-3 | TRBV18 | - | - | TGTGCCAGCTCACCGCAACCGCAGGATACGCAGTATTTT | CASSPQPQDTQYF
TRBJ2-5 | TRBV15 | TRBD2 | few | TGTGCCACCAGCCGAGCGGGACAAGAGACCCAGTACTTC | CATSRAGQETQYF
TRBJ2-3 | TRBV2 | - | - | TGTGCCAGCAGCGAGAGCGATTCAGATACGCAGTATTTT | CASSESDSDTQYF
TRBJ1-6 | TRBV7-9 | TRBD1 | - | TGTGCCAGCAGCCTAGGACAGGGGCTTAATAATTCACCCCTCCACTTT | CASSLGQGLNNSPLHF
TRBJ2-3 | TRBV4-2 | TRBD2 | - | TGTGCCAGCAGCCAGGAGAGCGGGGGCGGCACAGATACGCAGTATTTT | CASSQESGGGTDTQYF
TRBJ2-3 | TRBV28 | - | - | TGTGCCAGCAGTCTCGAGGGGGAGGGCACAGATACGCAGTATTTT | CASSLEGEGTDTQYF
TRBJ2-7 | TRBV18 | - | - | TGTGCCAGCTCACCAAGTTTCAGGTTGACCTACGAGCAGTACTTC | CASSPSFRLTYEQYF
TRBJ2-1 | TRBV7-2 | - | - | TGTGCCAGCAGCACAGGACGGACCTACAATGAGCAGTTCTTC | CASSTGRTYNEQFF
TRBJ2-4 | TRBV9 | TRBD2 | few | TGTGCCAGCAGCGTAGGCCTAGCGGGAGGGCCCGAAAACATTCAGTACTTC | CASSVGLAGGPENIQYF
TRBJ2-2 | TRBV29-1 | TRBD2 | - | TGCACTTATGGGAGCGGGACGAACACCGGGGAGCTGTTTTTT | CTYGSGTNTGELFF
TRBJ2-7 | TRBV5-1 | - | - | TGCGCCAGCAGCTTTAGCGGTGCGAACGAGGAGCAGTACTTC | CASSFSGANEEQYF
TRBJ2-3 | TRBV21-1 | - | - | TGTGCCAGCACCGAGAGTAGACAGTCAAGCACAGATACGCAGTATTTT | CASTESRQSSTDTQYF
TRBJ1-3 | TRBV9 | - | - | TGTGCCAGCAGCCCATCCCTCACGGGGGGCGCCGAAAACACCATATATTTT | CASSPSLTGGAENTIYF
TRBJ2-4 | TRBV4-2 | - | - | TGTGCCAGCAGCCAAGATAGTCTTGCAGGACTAGCCAAAAACATTCAGTACTTC | CASSQDSLAGLAKNIQYF
TRBJ2-1 | TRBV4-2 | TRBD1 | - | TGTGCCAGCAGCCAAGATAGGGACAGAAGGGGCAATGAGCAGTTCTTC | CASSQDRDRRGNEQFF
TRBJ2-3 | TRBV19 | - | - | TGTGCCACCCGAACCTCAAGCACAGATACGCAGTATTTT | CATRTSSTDTQYF
TRBJ2-1 | TRBV30 | TRBD1 | few | TGTGCCACGGGACAGGGGGCCAATGAGCAGTTCTTC | CATGQGANEQFF
TRBJ2-5 | TRBV6-5 | - | few | TGTGCCAGCAGTTACTCGGGCAGGCAAGAGACCCAGTACTTC | CASSYSGRQETQYF
TRBJ1-2 | TRBV2 | - | few | TGTGCCAGCAGTGTTGTACAGGGATATGGCTACACCTTC | CASSVVQGYGYTF
TRBJ1-4 | TRBV4-1 | TRBD1 | - | TGCGCCAGCAGCCAAGATGGACAGGGCGGTAATGAAAAACTGTTTTTT | CASSQDGQGGNEKLFF
TRBJ2-1 | TRBV9 | - | - | TGTGCCAGCAGCCCCCAGGGACTGACTACCTACAATGAGCAGTTCTTC | CASSPQGLTTYNEQFF
TRBJ2-1 | TRBV18 | - | few | TGTGCCAGCTCACCCTTCGGGGAAGCACGCTCCTACAATGAGCAGTTCTTC | CASSPFGEARSYNEQFF
TRBJ2-3 | TRBV13 | TRBD2 | - | TGTGCCAGCAGCCGACCGGGACTAGCGGAAGCTAGCACAGATACGCAGTATTTT | CASSRPGLAEASTDTQYF
TRBJ2-1 | TRBV7-6 | - | - | TGTGCCAGCAGCTTAGCACGCATGTTGTCCTACAATGAGCAGTTCTTC | CASSLARMLSYNEQFF
TRBJ1-2 | TRBV7-2 | - | few | TGTGCCAGCAGCTTAGTGCCTGGGGACTATGGCTACACCTTC | CASSLVPGDYGYTF
TRBJ2-7 | TRBV28 | - | once | TGTGCCAGCAGGCGGGACACAACCTACGAGCAGTACTTC | CASRRDTTYEQYF
TRBJ2-2 | TRBV9 | - | few | TGTGCCAGCAGCGTAGTGGGGCACGGGGAGCTGTTTTTT | CASSVVGHGELFF
TRBJ2-5 | TRBV20-1 | - | - | TGCAGTGGGGAGGACGAGACCCAGTACTTC | CSGEDETQYF
TRBJ1-4 | TRBV28 | TRBD1 | few | TGTGCCAGCAGCACAGGGGGGGCTGGTGAAAAACTGTTTTTT | CASSTGGAGEKLFF